This T cell receptor (beta chain) stems from a study of T cell responses to AZD1222 COVID-19 vaccine. CDR3 size: 13 residues. Trimming pared 4 bases from V and 4 bases from J, leaving 11 bases between. The germline CDR1 and CDR2 sequences are SGHRS and YFSETQ. The repertoire was sequenced with immunoSEQ multiplex PCR; TCRdb's copy has only in-frame clones and lacks some. This sample yields about 79,000 clones, of which around 80% are seen a single time; roughly a fifth belongs to the top ten. This TCR was sampled from an adult in good health. This specimen was peripheral blood, taken on day 0 of AZD1222 vaccination. The genes are TRBV5-1 and TRBJ1-2; TRBD1 might be the D (5 bases). In DNA form, the CDR3 reads TGCGCCAGCAGCCCCGGGACCCTCTATGGCTACACCTTC. Its protein is CASSPGTLYGYTF.